This T cell receptor beta chain stems from a study of T cell responses to AZD1222 COVID-19 vaccine. Whole-study context: Second-dose groups at about 4 or about 12 weeks were pooled.

Study observations and caveats: Following two doses of AZD1222, Spike-specific TCR breadth and depth rose. Unmutated variant regions are reportedly the target of nearly half of TCRs that are spike-specific. It should be noted that donors were predominantly white British and more often female, and clonal diversity was possibly underestimated.

The CDR3 covers 15 residues. The junction had 10 bases not matched to a gene; V was cut back by 7 bases and J by 5 bases. Germline values: CDR1 MNHEY, CDR2 SVGAGI. Worth noting for this clone: Its specificity is not known.

TCRdb's copy holds only in-frame clones and misses some; the assay was immunoSEQ multiplex PCR. The table records around 120,000 clones, 88% of them present only once. Specimen: peripheral blood, collected on day 0 of AZD1222 vaccination. This chain joins TRBV6-5 and TRBJ2-2, with 7 bases that match TRBD2. This receptor was identified in an adult in good health. The CDR3 here is CASNLEREKTGELFF. The CDR3 region has the DNA TGTGCCAGCAACCTCGAGCGGGAAAAAACCGGGGAGCTGTTTTTT.